This entry describes one TCR beta chain. TCRdb re-derived calls from the 5' RACE reads in MiXCR, one entry per CDR3 protein. Here the sample spans 200,000 to 250,000 distinct CDR3 sequences, 6% to 7.5% being singletons. The source of the sample is a study of T cells after yellow fever vaccination. This CDR3 has 16 amino acids. With 4 bases clipped from V and 8 bases from J, the junction kept 15 bases outside the gene matches. The material was CD4+ T cells sorted from PBMCs, obtained 15 days after the yellow fever booster vaccination. This rearrangement joins TRBV12-3 or TRBV12-4 to TRBJ2-3; 7 positions agree with TRBD2. The clonotype comes from a man aged 25-40 years who received the YFV17D yellow fever vaccine. This chain's CDR3 is CASSSDSGITSVTQYF. CDR3 DNA sequence: TGTGCCAGCAGTTCTGACAGCGGGATAACCTCTGTTACGCAGTATTTT.